This T cell receptor (beta chain) derives from a study of T cell repertoires in cytomegalovirus infection. Background on the study: It was recently identified HLA-C-restricted and well-studied HLA-B-restricted CMV epitopes that the study used. Evidence of both CMV infection and a matching HLA type came from public TCR beta signatures.

Of note for this clonotype: As yet, its antigen is unknown.

TCRdb itself ran the reads through MiXCR, one entry per CDR3 protein. Seen here are about 340,000 distinct CDR3 sequences, roughly 28% observed once, and the top ten hold 15% to 25%. From germline, CDR1 is SGHTA and CDR2 FQGNSA. With V trimmed by 7 bases and J by 4 bases, 8 bases remained unmatched. This CDR3 is 16 amino acids long. The V call is TRBV7-2, the J call TRBJ2-1; TRBD2 aligns across 12 bases. The material was cultured PBMCs, obtained from culture after CMV antigen stimulation. This receptor was obtained from a human donor in good health (CMV status not recorded). Some clones in this sample may be carry-over from other donors' samples. CDR3 in DNA: TGTGCCAGCACCCTAACGGGGACTAGCGGGTACAATGAGCAGTTCTTC. It specifies CASTLTGTSGYNEQFF.